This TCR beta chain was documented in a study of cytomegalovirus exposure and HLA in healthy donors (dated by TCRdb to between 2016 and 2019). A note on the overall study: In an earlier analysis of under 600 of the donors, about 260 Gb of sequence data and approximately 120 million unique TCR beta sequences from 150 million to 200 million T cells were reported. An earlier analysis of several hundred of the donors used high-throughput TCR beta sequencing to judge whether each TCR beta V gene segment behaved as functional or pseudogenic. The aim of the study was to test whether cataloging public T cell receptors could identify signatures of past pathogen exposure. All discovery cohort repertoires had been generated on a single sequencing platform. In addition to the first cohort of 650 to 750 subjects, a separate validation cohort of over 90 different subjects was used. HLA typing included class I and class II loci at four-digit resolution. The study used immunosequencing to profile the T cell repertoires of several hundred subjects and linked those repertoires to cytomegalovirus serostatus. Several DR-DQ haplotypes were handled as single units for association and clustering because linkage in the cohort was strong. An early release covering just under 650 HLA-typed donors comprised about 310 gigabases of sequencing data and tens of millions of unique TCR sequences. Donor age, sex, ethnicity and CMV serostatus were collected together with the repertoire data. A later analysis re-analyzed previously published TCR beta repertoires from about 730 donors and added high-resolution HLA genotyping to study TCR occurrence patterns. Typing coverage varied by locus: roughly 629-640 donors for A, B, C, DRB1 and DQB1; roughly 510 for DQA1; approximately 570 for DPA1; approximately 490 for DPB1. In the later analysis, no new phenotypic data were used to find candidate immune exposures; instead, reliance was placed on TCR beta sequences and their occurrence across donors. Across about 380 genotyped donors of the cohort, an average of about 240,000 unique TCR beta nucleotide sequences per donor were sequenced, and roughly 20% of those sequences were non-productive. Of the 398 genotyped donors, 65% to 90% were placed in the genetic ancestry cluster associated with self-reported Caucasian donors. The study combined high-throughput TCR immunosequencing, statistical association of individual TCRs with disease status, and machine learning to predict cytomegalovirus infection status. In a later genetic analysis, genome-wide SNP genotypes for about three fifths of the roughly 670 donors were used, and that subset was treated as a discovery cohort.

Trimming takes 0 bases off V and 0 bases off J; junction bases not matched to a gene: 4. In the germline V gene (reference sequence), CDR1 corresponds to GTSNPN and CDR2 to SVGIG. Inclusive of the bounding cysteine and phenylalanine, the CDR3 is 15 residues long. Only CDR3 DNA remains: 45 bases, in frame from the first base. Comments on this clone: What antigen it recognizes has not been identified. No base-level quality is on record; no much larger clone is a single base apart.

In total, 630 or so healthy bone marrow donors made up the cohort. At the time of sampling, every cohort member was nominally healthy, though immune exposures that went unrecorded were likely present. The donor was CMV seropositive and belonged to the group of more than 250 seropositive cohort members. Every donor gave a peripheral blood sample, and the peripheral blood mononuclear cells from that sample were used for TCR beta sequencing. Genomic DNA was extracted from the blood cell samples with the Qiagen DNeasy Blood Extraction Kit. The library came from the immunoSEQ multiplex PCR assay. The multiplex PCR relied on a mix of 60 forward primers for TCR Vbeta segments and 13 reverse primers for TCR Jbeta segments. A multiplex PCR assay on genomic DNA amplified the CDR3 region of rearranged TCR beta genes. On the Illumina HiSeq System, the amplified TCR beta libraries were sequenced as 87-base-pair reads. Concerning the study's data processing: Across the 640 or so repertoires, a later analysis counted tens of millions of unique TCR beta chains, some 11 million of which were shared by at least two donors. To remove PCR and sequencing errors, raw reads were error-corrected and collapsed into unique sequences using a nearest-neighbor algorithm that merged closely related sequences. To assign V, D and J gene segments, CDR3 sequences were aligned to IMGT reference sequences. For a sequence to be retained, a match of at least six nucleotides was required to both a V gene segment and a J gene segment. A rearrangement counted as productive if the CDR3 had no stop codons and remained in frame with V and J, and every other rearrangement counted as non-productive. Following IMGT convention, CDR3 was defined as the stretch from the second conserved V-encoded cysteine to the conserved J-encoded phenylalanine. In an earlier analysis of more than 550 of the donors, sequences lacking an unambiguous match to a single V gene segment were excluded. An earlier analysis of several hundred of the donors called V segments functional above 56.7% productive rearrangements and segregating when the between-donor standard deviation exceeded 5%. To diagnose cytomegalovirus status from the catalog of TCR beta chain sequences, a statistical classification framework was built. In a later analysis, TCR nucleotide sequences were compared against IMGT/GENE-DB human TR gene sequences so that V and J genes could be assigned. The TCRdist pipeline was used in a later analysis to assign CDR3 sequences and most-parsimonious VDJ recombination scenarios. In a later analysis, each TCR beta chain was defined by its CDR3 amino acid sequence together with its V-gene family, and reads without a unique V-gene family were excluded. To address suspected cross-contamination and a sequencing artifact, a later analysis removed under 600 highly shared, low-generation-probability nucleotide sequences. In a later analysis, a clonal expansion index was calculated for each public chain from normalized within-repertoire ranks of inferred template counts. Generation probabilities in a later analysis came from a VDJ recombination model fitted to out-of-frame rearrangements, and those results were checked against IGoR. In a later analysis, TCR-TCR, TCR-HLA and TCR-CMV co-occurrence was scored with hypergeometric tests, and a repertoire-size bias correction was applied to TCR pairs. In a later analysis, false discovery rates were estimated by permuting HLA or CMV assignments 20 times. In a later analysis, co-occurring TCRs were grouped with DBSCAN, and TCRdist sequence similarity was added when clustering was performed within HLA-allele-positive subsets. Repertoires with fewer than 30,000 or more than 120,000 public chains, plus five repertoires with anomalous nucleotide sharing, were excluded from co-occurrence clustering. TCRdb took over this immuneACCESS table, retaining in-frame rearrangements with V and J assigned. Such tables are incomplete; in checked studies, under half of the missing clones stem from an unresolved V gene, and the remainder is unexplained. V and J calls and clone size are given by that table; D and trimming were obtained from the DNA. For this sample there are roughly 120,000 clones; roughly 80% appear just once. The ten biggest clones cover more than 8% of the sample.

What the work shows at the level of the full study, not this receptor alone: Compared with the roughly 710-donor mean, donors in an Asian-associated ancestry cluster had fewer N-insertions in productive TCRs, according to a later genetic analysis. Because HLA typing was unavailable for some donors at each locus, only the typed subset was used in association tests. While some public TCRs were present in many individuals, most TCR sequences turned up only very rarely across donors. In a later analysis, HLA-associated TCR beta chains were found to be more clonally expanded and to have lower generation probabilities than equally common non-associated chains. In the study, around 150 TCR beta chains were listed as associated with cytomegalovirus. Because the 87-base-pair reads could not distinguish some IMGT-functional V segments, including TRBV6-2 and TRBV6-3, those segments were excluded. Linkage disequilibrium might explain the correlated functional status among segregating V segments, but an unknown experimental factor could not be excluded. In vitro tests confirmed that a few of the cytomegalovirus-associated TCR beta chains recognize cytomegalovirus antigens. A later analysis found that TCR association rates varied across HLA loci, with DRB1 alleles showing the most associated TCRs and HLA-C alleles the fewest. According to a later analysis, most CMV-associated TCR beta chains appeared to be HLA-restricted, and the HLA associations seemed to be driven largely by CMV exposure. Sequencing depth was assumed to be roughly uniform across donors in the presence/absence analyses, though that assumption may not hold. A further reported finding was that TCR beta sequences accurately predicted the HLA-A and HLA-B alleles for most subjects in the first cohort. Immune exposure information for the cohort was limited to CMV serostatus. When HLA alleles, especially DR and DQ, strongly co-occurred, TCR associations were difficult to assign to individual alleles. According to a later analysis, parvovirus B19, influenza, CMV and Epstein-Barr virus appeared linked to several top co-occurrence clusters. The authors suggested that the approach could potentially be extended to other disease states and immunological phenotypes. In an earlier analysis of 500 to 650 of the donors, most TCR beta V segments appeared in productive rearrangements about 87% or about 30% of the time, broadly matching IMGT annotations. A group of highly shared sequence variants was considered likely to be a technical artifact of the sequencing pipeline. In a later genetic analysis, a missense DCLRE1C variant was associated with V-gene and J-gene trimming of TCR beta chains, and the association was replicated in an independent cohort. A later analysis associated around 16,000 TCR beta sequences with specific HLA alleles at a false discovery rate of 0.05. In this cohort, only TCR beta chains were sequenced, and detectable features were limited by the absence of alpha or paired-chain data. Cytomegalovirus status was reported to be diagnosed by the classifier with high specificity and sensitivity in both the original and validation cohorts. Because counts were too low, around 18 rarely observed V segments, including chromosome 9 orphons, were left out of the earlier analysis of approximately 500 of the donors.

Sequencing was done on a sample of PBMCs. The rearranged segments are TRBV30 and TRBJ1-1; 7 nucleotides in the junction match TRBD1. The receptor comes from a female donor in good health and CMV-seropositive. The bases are TGTGCCTGGAGTGTAACGCAGGGGGTGAACACTGAAGCTTTCTTT. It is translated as CAWSVTQGVNTEAFF.